This T cell receptor (beta chain) was identified in a study of shared clonotypes between healthy human individuals. Study findings and constraints: Memory subsets generally showed lower estimated richness than naive subsets.

Sequencing was performed with immunoSEQ multiplex PCR; in TCRdb, only in-frame clones are kept and a portion is missing. Among about 680,000 clones, less than 80% were seen once, and the ten largest hold 1.5% to 2%. CDR3 length equals 14 residues. Germline V gives CDR1 SGHNT, CDR2 YENEEA. V lost 5 bases and J lost 5; bases outside the gene matches: 4. This clone was found once. Its antigen is not known. Material: memory CD4+ T cells sorted from blood. Regarding subset: CD45RA-negative fraction. The J gene is TRBJ2-1, the V gene TRBV11-3; 9 bases fit TRBD2. This sequence originates from a woman younger than 45 in good health. The chain's CDR3 is CASSLTSGNNEQFF. For the CDR3, the DNA is TGTGCCAGCAGCCTGACTAGCGGAAACAATGAGCAGTTCTTC.